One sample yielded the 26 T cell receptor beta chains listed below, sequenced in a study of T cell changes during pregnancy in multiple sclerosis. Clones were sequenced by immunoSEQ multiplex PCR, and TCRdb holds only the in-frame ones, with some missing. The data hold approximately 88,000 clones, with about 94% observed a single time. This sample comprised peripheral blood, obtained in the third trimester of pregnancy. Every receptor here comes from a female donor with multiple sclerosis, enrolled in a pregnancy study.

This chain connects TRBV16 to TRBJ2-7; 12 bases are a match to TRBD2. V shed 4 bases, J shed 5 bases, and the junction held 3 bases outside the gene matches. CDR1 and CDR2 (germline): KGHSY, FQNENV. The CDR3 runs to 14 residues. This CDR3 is CASSLTSGRHEQYF. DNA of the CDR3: TGTGCCAGCAGCCTAACTAGCGGGAGGCACGAGCAGTACTTC.

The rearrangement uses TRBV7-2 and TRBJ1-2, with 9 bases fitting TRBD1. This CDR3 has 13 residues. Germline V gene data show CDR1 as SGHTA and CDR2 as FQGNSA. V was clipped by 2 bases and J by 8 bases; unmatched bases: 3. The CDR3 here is CASSLMTGGGYTF. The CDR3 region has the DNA TGTGCCAGCAGCTTAATGACAGGGGGGGGCTACACCTTC.

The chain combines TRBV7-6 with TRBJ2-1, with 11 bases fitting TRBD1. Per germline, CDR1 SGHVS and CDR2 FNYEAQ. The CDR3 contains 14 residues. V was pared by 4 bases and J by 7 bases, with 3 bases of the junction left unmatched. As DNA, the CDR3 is TGTGCCAGCAGCTACAGGGACAGGGGGAATGAGCAGTTCTTC. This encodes CASSYRDRGNEQFF.

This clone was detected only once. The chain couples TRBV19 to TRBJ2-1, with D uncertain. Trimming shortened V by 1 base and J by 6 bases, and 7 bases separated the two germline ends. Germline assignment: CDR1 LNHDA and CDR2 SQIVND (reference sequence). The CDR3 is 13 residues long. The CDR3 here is CASSIVASNEQFF. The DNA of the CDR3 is TGTGCCAGTAGTATAGTGGCTAGCAATGAGCAGTTCTTC.

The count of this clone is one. The CDR3 bases are TGTGCCAGCAGTTTATTCGGGGAAGAGGCTAACTATGGCTACACCTTC. It translates to CASSLFGEEANYGYTF. V usage is TRBV27 and J usage is TRBJ1-2; D gene uncertain. This CDR3 has 16 residues. The V and J ends lost 1 base and 0 bases respectively, with 12 bases between them. Per the germline V gene, CDR1 is MNHEY and CDR2 is SMNVEV (reference sequence).

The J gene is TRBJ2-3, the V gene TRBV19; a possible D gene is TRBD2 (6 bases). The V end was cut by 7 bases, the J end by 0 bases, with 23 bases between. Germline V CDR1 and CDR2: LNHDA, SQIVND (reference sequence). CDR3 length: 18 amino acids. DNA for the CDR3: TGTGCCAGTATTGGCGTAAATAGCGGACAAGCCAGCACAGATACGCAGTATTTT. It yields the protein CASIGVNSGQASTDTQYF. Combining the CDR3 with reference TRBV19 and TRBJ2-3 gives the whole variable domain DGGITQSPKYLFRKEGQNVTLSCEQNLNHDAMYWYRQDPGQGLRLIYYSQIVNDFQKGDIAEGYSVSREKKESFPLTVTSAQKNPTAFYLCASIGVNSGQASTDTQYFGPGTRLTVL.

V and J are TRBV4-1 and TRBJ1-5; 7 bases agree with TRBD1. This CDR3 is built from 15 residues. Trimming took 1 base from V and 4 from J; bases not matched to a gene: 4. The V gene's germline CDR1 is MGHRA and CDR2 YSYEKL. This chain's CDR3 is CASSQGQGLNQPQHF. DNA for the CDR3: TGCGCCAGCAGCCAAGGACAGGGATTGAATCAGCCCCAGCATTTT.

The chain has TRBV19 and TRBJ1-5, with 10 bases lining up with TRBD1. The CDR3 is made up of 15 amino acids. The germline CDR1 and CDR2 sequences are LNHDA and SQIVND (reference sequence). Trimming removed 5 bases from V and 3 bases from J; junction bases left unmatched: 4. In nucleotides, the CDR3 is TGTGCCAGTAGTCAGACAGGGGGCTACAATCAGCCCCAGCATTTT. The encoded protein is CASSQTGGYNQPQHF.

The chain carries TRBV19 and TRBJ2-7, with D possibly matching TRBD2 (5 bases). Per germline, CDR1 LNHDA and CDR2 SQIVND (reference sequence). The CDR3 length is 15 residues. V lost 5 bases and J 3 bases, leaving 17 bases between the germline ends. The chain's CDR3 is CASSAGSDWSYEQYF. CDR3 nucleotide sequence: TGTGCCAGTAGTGCAGGATCGGACTGGAGCTACGAGCAGTACTTC.

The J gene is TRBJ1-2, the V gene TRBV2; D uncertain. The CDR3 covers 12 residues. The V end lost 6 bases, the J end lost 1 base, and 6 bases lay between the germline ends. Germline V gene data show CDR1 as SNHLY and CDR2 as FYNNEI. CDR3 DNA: TGTGCCAGCAGGCGGGTTAACTATGGCTACACCTTC. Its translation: CASRRVNYGYTF.

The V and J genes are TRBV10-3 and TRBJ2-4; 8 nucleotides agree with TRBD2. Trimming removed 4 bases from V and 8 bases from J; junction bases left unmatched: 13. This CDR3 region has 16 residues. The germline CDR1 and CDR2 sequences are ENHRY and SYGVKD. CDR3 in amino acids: CAISGTGLAPVDIQYF. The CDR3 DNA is TGTGCCATCAGTGGGACTGGACTAGCCCCAGTTGACATTCAGTACTTC.

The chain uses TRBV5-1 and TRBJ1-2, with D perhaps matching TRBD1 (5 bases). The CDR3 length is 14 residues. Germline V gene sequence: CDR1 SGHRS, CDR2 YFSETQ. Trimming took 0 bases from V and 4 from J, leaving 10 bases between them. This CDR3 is CASSLEAGPYGYTF. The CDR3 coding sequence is TGCGCCAGCAGCTTGGAGGCAGGGCCCTATGGCTACACCTTC.

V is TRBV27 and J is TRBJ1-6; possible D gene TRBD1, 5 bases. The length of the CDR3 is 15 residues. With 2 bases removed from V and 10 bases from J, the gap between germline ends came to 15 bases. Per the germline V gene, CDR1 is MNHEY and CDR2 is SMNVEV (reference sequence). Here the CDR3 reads CASSLNRGVGSPLHF. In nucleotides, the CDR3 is TGTGCCAGCAGTTTAAATAGGGGCGTAGGGTCACCCCTCCACTTT.

The CDR3 DNA reads as TGTGCCAGCAGCCCGACAGGGGGCACAGATACGCAGTATTTT. Protein: CASSPTGGTDTQYF. The V and J genes are TRBV4-2 and TRBJ2-3; 8 positions agree with TRBD1. The CDR3 has 14 residues. V was pared by 4 bases and J by 1 base, with 1 base of the junction left unmatched. Germline V CDR1 and CDR2: LGHNA, YNFKEQ.

This chain's CDR3 is CATGQGREAFF. CDR3 DNA sequence: TGTGCCACCGGACAGGGTCGAGAAGCTTTCTTT. This chain connects TRBV27 to TRBJ1-1, with TRBD1 matching over 8 bases. The junction had 6 bases not matched to a gene; V was cut back by 10 bases and J by 8 bases. Germline values: CDR1 MNHEY, CDR2 SMNVEV (reference sequence). This CDR3 comprises 11 residues.

In DNA, the CDR3 is TGTGCCAGCAGCTTAGCGATGCAGGGGGTCTACGAGCAGTACTTC. This sequence encodes CASSLAMQGVYEQYF. The gene calls are TRBV7-6 and TRBJ2-7; the match to TRBD1 covers 7 bases. After removal of 0 bases from V and 3 bases from J, the junction contained 5 bases not matched to a gene. CDR3 length equals 15 residues. From germline, CDR1 is SGHVS and CDR2 FNYEAQ.

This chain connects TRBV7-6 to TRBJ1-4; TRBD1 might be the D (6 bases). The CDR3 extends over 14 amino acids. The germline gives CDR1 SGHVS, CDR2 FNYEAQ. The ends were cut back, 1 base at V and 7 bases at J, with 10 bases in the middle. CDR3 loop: CASSLDVRGEKLFF. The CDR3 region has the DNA TGTGCCAGCAGCTTAGACGTCAGGGGTGAAAAACTGTTTTTT. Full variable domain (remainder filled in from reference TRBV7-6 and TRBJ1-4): GAGVSQSPRYKVTKRGQDVALRCDPISGHVSLYWYRQALGQGPEFLTYFNYEAQQDKSGLPNDRFSAERPEGSISTLTIQRTEQRDSAMYRCASSLDVRGEKLFFGSGTQLSVL.

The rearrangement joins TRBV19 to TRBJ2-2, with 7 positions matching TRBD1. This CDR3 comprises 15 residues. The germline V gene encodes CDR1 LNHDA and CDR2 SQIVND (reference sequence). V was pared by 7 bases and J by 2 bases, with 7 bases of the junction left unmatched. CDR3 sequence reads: CASIRDSLNTGELFF. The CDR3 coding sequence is TGTGCCAGTATCCGGGACAGCCTAAACACCGGGGAGCTGTTTTTT.

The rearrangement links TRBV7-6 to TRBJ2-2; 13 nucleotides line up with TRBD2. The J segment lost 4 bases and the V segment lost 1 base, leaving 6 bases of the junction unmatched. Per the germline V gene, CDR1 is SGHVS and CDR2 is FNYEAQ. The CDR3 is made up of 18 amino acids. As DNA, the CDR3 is TGTGCCAGCAGCTTAGTCGCACTAGCGGGAGGGCCCACCGGGGAGCTGTTTTTT. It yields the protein CASSLVALAGGPTGELFF.

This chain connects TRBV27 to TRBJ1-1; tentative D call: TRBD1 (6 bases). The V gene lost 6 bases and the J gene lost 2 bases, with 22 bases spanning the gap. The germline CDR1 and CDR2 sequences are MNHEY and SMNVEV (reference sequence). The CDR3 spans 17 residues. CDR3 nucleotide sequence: TGTGCCAGCAGAGGGGGGGTAGCAAGGGTGATTAACACTGAAGCTTTCTTT. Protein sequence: CASRGGVARVINTEAFF.

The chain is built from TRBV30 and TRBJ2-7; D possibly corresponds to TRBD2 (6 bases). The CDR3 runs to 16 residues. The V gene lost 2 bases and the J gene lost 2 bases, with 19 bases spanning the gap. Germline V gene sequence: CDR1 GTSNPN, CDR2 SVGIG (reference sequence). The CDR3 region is CAWSPRTGLMTYEQYF. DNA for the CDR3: TGTGCCTGGAGTCCGAGAACGGGACTGATGACCTACGAGCAGTACTTC. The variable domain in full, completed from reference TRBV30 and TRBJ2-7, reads SQTIHQWPATLVQPVGSPLSLECTVEGTSNPNLYWYRQAAGRGLQLLFYSVGIGQISSEVPQNLSASRPQDRQFILSSKKLLLSDSGFYLCAWSPRTGLMTYEQYFGPGTRLTVT.

This CDR3 is CASSRGGLADSYNEQFF. The CDR3 DNA is TGCGCCAGCAGCCGAGGGGGACTAGCGGACTCCTACAATGAGCAGTTCTTC. The chain carries TRBV5-1 and TRBJ2-1; 11 nucleotides match TRBD2. V lost 4 bases to trimming and J lost 0 bases; unmatched junction nucleotides: 6. There are 17 residues in the CDR3. Germline CDR1 SGHRS, CDR2 YFSETQ.

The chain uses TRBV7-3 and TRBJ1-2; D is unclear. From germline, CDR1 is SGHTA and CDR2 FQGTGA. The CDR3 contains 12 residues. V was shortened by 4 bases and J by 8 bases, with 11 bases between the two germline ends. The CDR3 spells CASSSQVGGYTF. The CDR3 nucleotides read TGTGCCAGCAGCTCACAAGTGGGCGGCTACACCTTC.

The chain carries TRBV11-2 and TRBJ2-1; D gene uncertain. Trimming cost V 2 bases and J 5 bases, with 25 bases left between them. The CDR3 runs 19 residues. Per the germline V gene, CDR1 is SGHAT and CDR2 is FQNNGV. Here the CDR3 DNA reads TGTGCCAGCAGCTTACGCCGATCTAACAGAGTCGAAATCCACAATGAGCAGTTCTTC. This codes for CASSLRRSNRVEIHNEQFF.

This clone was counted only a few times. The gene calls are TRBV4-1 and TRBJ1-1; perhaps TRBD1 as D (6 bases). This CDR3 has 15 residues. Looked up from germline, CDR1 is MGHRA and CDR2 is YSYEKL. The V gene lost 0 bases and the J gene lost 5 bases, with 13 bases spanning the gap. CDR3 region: CASSQDRGARTEAFF. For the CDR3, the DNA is TGCGCCAGCAGCCAAGATCGGGGGGCGAGAACTGAAGCTTTCTTT.

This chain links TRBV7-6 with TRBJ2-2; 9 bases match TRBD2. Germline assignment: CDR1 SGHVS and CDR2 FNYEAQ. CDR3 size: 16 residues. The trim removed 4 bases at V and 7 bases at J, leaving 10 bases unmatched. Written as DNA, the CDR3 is TGTGCCAGCAGCTCCTTTAGCGGGAGATTTGACGGGGAGCTGTTTTTT. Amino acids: CASSSFSGRFDGELFF.